The clone carrying this T cell receptor beta chain was detected once. Its specificity is unknown. PCR employed 60 Vbeta and 13 Jbeta primers. The data were produced by immunoSEQ multiplex PCR, yet TCRdb's version contains in-frame clones alone and is incomplete. The table has around 230,000 clones, roughly 85% seen once. The source of the sample is a study of cytomegalovirus exposure and HLA in healthy donors. Study findings and constraints: A later analysis found most CMV-associated TCR beta chains apparently HLA-restricted. What a later analysis showed was that several of the most significant clusters appeared linked to common viral pathogens.

Per the germline V gene, CDR1 is MNHNS and CDR2 is SASEGT. V was clipped by 1 base and J by 4 bases, with 10 bases between them. The CDR3 loop spans 14 amino acids. The receptor was isolated from a male donor in good health and CMV-seronegative. Sequencing was performed on PBMCs. The J gene is TRBJ1-2, the V gene TRBV6-1, with D possibly being TRBD1 (5 bases). In nucleotides, the CDR3 is TGTGCCAGCAGTGAAGAGTCCGGGGGCTATGGCTACACCTTC. Amino acid sequence: CASSEESGGYGYTF.